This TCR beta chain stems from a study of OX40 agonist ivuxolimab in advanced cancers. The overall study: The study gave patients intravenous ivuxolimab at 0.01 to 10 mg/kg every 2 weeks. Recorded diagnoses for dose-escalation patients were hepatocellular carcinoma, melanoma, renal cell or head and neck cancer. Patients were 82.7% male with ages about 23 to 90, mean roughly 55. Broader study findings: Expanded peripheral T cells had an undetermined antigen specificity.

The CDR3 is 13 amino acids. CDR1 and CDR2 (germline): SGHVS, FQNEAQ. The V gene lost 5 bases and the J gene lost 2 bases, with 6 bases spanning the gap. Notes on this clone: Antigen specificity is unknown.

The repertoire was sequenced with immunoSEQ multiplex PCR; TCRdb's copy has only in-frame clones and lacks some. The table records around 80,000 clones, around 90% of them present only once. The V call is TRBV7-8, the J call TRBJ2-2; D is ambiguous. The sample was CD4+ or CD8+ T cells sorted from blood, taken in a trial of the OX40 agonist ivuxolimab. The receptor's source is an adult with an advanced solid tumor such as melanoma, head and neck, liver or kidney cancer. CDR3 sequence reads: CASSPQNTGELFF. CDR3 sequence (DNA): TGTGCCAGCAGCCCCCAAAACACCGGGGAGCTGTTTTTT.